The 15 T cell receptor beta chains given below trace back to one sample, sequenced in a study of vaccination effects on CD4 cells after COVID-19. Sequencing was performed with immunoSEQ multiplex PCR; in TCRdb, only in-frame clones are kept and a portion is missing. The sample includes about 45,000 clones, around 80% of them seen just once. With the ViraFEST assay, the study expanded antigen-specific CD4+ T cells using viral peptide pools, then sequenced them. The culture ran for approximately 11 days before CD4+ T cells were isolated. According to PCR results, the person was infected with SARS-CoV-2 between March and December 2020. For these receptors, no antigen is known. The material was CD4+ T cells from PBMCs cultured with a peptide pool, obtained before COVID-19 vaccination. The source of these receptors is a human donor who had a prior SARS-CoV-2 infection.

The V and J genes are TRBV3-1 (or the pseudogene TRBV3-2) and TRBJ1-4; TRBD1 matches 9 bases. V trimming: 4 bases; J trimming: 8 bases; junction bases outside the gene matches: 5. This CDR3 is built from 14 residues. Germline lookup yields CDR1 LGHDT and CDR2 YNNKEL (reference sequence). The CDR3 nucleotides read TGTGCCAGCAGCCGACAGGGGGTTTTGGAAAAACTGTTTTTT. Protein product: CASSRQGVLEKLFF.

This clone showed up just once. This chain connects TRBV11-3 to TRBJ2-2; a weak D match, TRBD1 (6 bases). The CDR3 runs 14 residues. V shed 4 bases and J shed 3 bases, with 9 bases lying between them. CDR1 and CDR2 from the germline V gene are SGHNT and YENEEA. The CDR3 coding sequence is TGTGCCAGCAGCTACGACAGGCACACCGGGGAGCTGTTTTTT. Its translation is CASSYDRHTGELFF.

The chain combines TRBV6-2 or TRBV6-3 with TRBJ2-4; 8 bases fit TRBD2. In germline, CDR1 is MNHEY, CDR2 SVGEGT. The CDR3 length is 21 residues. Trimming removed 6 bases from V and 0 bases from J; junction bases left unmatched: 22. The CDR3 region has the DNA TGTGCCAGCAGCAACCACCCGGGACATTTTCGGGGGGGTTTAGCCAAAAACATTCAGTACTTC. Encoded protein: CASSNHPGHFRGGLAKNIQYF.

The chain carries TRBV7-2 and TRBJ2-3; unclear D gene. CDR3 length equals 15 residues. The V and J ends lost 1 base and 4 bases respectively, with 12 bases between them. Per the germline V gene, CDR1 is SGHTA and CDR2 is FQGNSA. The CDR3: CASSLGSLTPDTQYF. The CDR3, as DNA: TGTGCCAGCAGCTTAGGGTCCTTAACCCCAGATACGCAGTATTTT.

The CDR3 loop is CASSPQGFTTDTQYF. CDR3 sequence (DNA): TGTGCCAGCAGCCCACAGGGATTCACCACAGATACGCAGTATTTT. The V and J genes are TRBV7-8 and TRBJ2-3; D is perhaps TRBD1 (6 bases). Trimming left V 5 bases short and J 2 bases short, with 14 bases between. In germline, CDR1 is SGHVS, CDR2 FQNEAQ. This CDR3 is 15 amino acids long.

The gene calls are TRBV24-1 and TRBJ2-5; D is ambiguous. Germline CDR1 KGHDR, CDR2 SFDVKD. This CDR3 is built from 13 residues. The germline V and J ends were trimmed by 4 bases and 5 bases, with 10 bases remaining between them. The CDR3 loop is CATSEGYAETQYF. The CDR3 DNA follows: TGTGCCACCAGTGAAGGGTACGCGGAGACCCAGTACTTC.

The V and J genes are TRBV10-3 and TRBJ2-3, with TRBD2 matching 8 bases. The CDR3 is made up of 17 amino acids. J lost 7 bases, V lost 3 bases, and 15 bases had no gene match. CDR1 and CDR2 (germline): ENHRY, SYGVKD. Written as DNA, the CDR3 is TGTGCCATCAGTGATGTGGTGGGCAGTAATAGCGGGAATACGCAGTATTTT. This translates into CAISDVVGSNSGNTQYF.

A few counts support this clone. The chain is built from TRBV12-2 and TRBJ2-7; no check of the table's D call, TRBD2, against the DNA was made. TRBV12-2 represents a pseudogene. The CDR3 consists of 15 residues. The CDR3, as DNA: TGTGCAAGTCGCTTAGTGTTAGCGGGAGTCTACGAGCAGTACTTC. This codes for CASRLVLAGVYEQYF.

This chain links TRBV28 with TRBJ2-3, with a possible D match to TRBD2 (6 bases). The CDR3 spans 15 residues. V lost 5 bases and J 3 bases, leaving 15 bases between the germline ends. Per the germline V gene, CDR1 is MDHEN and CDR2 is SYDVKM. The CDR3 reads CASSTPSGRTDTQYF. The CDR3 DNA reads TGTGCCAGCAGTACCCCATCGGGGAGGACAGATACGCAGTATTTT.

V usage is TRBV3-1 (or the pseudogene TRBV3-2) and J usage is TRBJ1-1, with D hard to call. The CDR3 length is 13 residues. Germline assignment: CDR1 LGHDT and CDR2 YNNKEL (reference sequence). V lost 4 bases, J lost 11 bases, and 17 bases lay in between. DNA of the CDR3: TGTGCCAGCAGCCCATCTCAGGTCGGGGTCGCTTTCTTT. Amino acids: CASSPSQVGVAFF.

The chain recombines TRBV18 with TRBJ2-2; tentative D call: TRBD1 (8 bases). The CDR3 covers 18 residues. Trimming took off 3 bases at V and 6 bases at J, with 23 bases between the two ends. The germline V gene has CDR1 KGHSH and CDR2 LQKENI. CDR3 sequence: CASSPRTTGAAGPGELFF. The CDR3 coding sequence is TGTGCCAGCTCACCCCGAACGACAGGGGCAGCGGGGCCCGGGGAGCTGTTTTTT.

The rearrangement links TRBV7-2 to TRBJ2-7; 9 positions agree with TRBD1. The V gene's germline CDR1 is SGHTA and CDR2 FQGNSA. The CDR3 totals 14 residues. J gave up 1 base and V 6 bases, and 4 bases lay outside the gene matches. The DNA for the CDR3 is TGTGCCAGCAGACCGGGACAGGGTTCCTACGAGCAGTACTTC. It encodes CASRPGQGSYEQYF.

This chain uses TRBV12-5 with TRBJ1-2; D gene ambiguous. Deletions cut 5 bases from V and 1 base from J, with 8 bases between. Germline V lookup: CDR1 LGHNT, CDR2 FRNRAP. There are 13 residues in the CDR3. The DNA for the CDR3 is TGTGCTAGTGGTCAACCGAATAACTATGGCTACACCTTC. Translating it yields CASGQPNNYGYTF. Full variable domain (outside the CDR3, taken from reference TRBV12-5 and TRBJ1-2): DARVTQTPRHKVTEMGQEVTMRCQPILGHNTVFWYRQTMMQGLELLAYFRNRAPLDDSGMPKDRFSAEMPDATLATLKIQPSEPRDSAVYFCASGQPNNYGYTFGSGTRLTVV.

The chain links TRBV30 to TRBJ1-6; D gene ambiguous. This CDR3 spans 12 amino acids. Per the germline V gene, CDR1 is GTSNPN and CDR2 is SVGIG (reference sequence). Trimming removed 2 bases from V and 9 bases from J, with 8 bases in between. CDR3 residues: CAWSLWPSPLHF. CDR3 coding DNA: TGTGCCTGGAGTCTGTGGCCTTCACCCCTCCACTTT.

There are a few counts of this clone. V is TRBV5-4 and J is TRBJ2-3, with 9 bases lining up with TRBD2. Germline V gives CDR1 SGHNT, CDR2 YYREEE (reference sequence). The CDR3 extends over 16 amino acids. The ends lost 4 bases at V and 2 bases at J; junction bases unmatched: 8. CDR3 sequence reads: CASSRAGTSYTDTQYF. The CDR3 bases are TGTGCCAGCAGCAGAGCCGGGACTAGCTACACAGATACGCAGTATTTT.